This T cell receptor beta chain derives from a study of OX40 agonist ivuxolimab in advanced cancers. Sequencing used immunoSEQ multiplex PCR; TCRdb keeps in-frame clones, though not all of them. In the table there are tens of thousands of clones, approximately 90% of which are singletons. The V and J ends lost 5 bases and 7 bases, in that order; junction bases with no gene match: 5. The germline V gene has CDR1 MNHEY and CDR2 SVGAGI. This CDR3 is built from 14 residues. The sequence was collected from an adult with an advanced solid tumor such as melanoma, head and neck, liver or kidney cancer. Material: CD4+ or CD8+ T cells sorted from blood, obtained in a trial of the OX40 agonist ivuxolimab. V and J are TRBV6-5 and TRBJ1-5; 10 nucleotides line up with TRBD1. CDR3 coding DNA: TGTGCCAGCAGTAGACAGGGGGCACACCAGCCCCAGCATTTT. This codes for CASSRQGAHQPQHF.